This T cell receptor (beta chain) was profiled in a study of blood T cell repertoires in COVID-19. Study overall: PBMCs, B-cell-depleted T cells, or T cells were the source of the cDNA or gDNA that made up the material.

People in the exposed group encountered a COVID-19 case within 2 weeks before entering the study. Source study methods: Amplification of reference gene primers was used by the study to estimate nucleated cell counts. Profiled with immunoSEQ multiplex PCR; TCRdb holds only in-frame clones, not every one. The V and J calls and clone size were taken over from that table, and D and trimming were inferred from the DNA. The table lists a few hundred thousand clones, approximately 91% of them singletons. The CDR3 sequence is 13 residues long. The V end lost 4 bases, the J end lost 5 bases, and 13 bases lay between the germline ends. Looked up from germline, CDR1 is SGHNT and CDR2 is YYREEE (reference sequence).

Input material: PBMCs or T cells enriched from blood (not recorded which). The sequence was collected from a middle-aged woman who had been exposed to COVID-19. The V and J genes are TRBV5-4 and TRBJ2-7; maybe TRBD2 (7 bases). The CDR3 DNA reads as TGTGCCAGCAGCCATGACGGGGGGCACGAGCAGTACTTC. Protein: CASSHDGGHEQYF.